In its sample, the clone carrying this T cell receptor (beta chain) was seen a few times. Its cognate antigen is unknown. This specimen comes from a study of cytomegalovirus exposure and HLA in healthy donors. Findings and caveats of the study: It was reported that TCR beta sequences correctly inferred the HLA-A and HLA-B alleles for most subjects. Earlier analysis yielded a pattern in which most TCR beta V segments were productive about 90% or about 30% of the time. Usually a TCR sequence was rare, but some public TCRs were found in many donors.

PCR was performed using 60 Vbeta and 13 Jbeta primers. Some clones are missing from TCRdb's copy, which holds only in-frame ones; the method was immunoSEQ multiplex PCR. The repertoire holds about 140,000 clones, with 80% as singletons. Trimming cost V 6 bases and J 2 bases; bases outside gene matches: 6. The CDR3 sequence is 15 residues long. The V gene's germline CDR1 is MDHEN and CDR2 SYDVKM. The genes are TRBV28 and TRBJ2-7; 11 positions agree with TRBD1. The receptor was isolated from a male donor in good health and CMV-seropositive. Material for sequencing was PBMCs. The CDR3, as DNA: TGTGCCAGCAGCCTATGGACAGGGGGCACCTACGAGCAGTACTTC. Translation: CASSLWTGGTYEQYF.